A single sample is the source of the 28 T cell receptor beta chains below, sequenced in a study of blood T cell repertoires in COVID-19. Libraries were prepared by immunoSEQ multiplex PCR; TCRdb keeps only in-frame clonotypes and omits some of them. Here the sample spans 350,000 to 400,000 clones, over 75% being singletons. Sequenced material: PBMCs or T cells enriched from blood (not recorded which). The receptors here all came from a man aged 35 to 55 in a cohort exposed to, infected with or recovered from COVID-19 (not recorded which).

This chain uses TRBV15 with TRBJ1-2; 7 bases match TRBD1. Germline CDR1 and CDR2: LNHNV and YYDKDF (reference sequence). The CDR3 runs 13 residues. V lost 5 bases, J lost 6 bases, and 6 bases stayed unmatched. The CDR3 reads CATSPRQGDGYTF. In DNA, the CDR3 is TGTGCCACCAGCCCTCGACAGGGCGATGGCTACACCTTC.

As for this clone: This specimen includes other DNA sequences encoding the same CDR3. The rearrangement uses TRBV19 and TRBJ2-7; maybe TRBD1 (5 bases). Trimming removed 4 bases from V and 4 bases from J, with 8 bases in between. Germline assignment: CDR1 LNHDA and CDR2 SQIVND (reference sequence). The CDR3 extends over 12 amino acids. CDR3 in amino acids: CASSTQGYEQYF. Written as DNA, the CDR3 is TGTGCCAGTAGTACCCAGGGTTACGAGCAGTACTTC. Filled out from reference TRBV19 and TRBJ2-7, the complete variable domain reads DGGITQSPKYLFRKEGQNVTLSCEQNLNHDAMYWYRQDPGQGLRLIYYSQIVNDFQKGDIAEGYSVSREKKESFPLTVTSAQKNPTAFYLCASSTQGYEQYFGPGTRLTVT.

The chain uses TRBV7-9 and TRBJ2-7, with TRBD2 matching 13 bases. After removal of 1 base from V and 1 base from J, the junction contained 7 bases not matched to a gene. The CDR3 consists of 18 residues. Germline CDR1 is SEHNR and CDR2 is FQNEAQ (reference sequence). Here the CDR3 reads CASSLVGLAGISSYEQYF. DNA of the CDR3: TGTGCCAGCAGCTTAGTGGGACTAGCGGGAATCTCATCCTACGAGCAGTACTTC.

The chain uses TRBV28 and TRBJ2-7, with D possibly matching TRBD1 (5 bases). CDR1 is MDHEN, CDR2 SYDVKM, per germline. The CDR3 is 11 amino acids. V gave up 7 bases and J gave up 6 bases, with 10 bases separating them. CDR3 sequence: CASTSQGEQYF. As DNA, the CDR3 is TGTGCCAGCACGTCTCAGGGCGAGCAGTACTTC.

This clone appeared once. The rearrangement links TRBV20-1 to TRBJ2-7, with 8 bases matching TRBD2. J was trimmed by 7 bases and V by 3 bases; bases with no gene match: 8. Germline V gene sequence: CDR1 DFQATT, CDR2 SNEGSKA (reference sequence). This CDR3 region has 13 residues. CDR3 bases: TGCAGTGCTAGTCCCGGGACTAGTCGGGAGCAGTACTTC. Amino acid sequence: CSASPGTSREQYF.

CDR3 loop: CASSSRVTSGSFVRGHNEQFF. DNA for the CDR3: TGTGCCAGTAGTTCAAGGGTAACTAGCGGGAGTTTTGTGCGGGGGCACAATGAGCAGTTCTTC. The chain joins TRBV19 to TRBJ2-1; 11 nucleotides align to TRBD2. Germline V CDR1 and CDR2: LNHDA, SQIVND (reference sequence). J lost 5 bases, V lost 5 bases, and 23 bases had no gene match. The CDR3 is made up of 21 amino acids.

This clone was counted a few times. V is TRBV5-1 and J is TRBJ2-2, with 12 bases that match TRBD2. CDR1 and CDR2 from the germline V gene are SGHRS and YFSETQ. J gave up 5 bases and V 3 bases, and 2 bases lay outside the gene matches. This CDR3 spans 15 amino acids. The CDR3 spells CASSWGTSGTGELFF. CDR3 DNA sequence: TGCGCCAGCAGCTGGGGGACTAGCGGGACCGGGGAGCTGTTTTTT. Full variable domain (rest looked up from reference TRBV5-1 and TRBJ2-2): KAGVTQTPRYLIKTRGQQVTLSCSPISGHRSVSWYQQTPGQGLQFLFEYFSETQRNKGNFPGRFSGRQFSNSRSEMNVSTLELGDSALYLCASSWGTSGTGELFFGEGSRLTVL.

This clone is a singleton in its sample. The rearrangement joins TRBV6-1 to TRBJ2-1; tentatively, D is TRBD2 (6 bases). Trimming left V 6 bases short and J 9 bases short, with 15 bases between. The CDR3 extends over 13 amino acids. The germline V gene has CDR1 MNHNS and CDR2 SASEGT. The CDR3, as DNA: TGTGCCAGCAGCCTCTCACTAGCCGGTGAGCAGTTCTTC. Encoded protein: CASSLSLAGEQFF.

The chain uses TRBV11-2 and TRBJ2-3; 10 bases line up with TRBD1. V gave up 6 bases and J gave up 2 bases; unmatched junction bases: 5. From germline, CDR1 is SGHAT and CDR2 FQNNGV. This CDR3 region has 15 residues. The chain's CDR3 is CASSSGTGVTDTQYF. Written as DNA, the CDR3 is TGTGCCAGCAGTTCCGGGACAGGGGTCACAGATACGCAGTATTTT.

J is TRBJ1-4 and V is TRBV29-1, with 7 bases aligning to TRBD1. The ends lost 5 bases at V and 4 bases at J; junction bases unmatched: 4. Germline assignment: CDR1 SQVTM and CDR2 ANQGSEA. This CDR3 contains 13 residues. This chain's CDR3 is CSVQTGINEKLFF. The CDR3 DNA sequence: TGCAGCGTTCAGACAGGGATTAATGAAAAACTGTTTTTT.

This clone was counted a few times. This sequence joins TRBV9 and TRBJ2-7; 12 positions match TRBD2. CDR1 is SGDLS, CDR2 YYNGEE, per germline. CDR3 length: 14 residues. The V segment lost 3 bases and the J segment 6 bases; nucleotides outside the gene matches: 4. CDR3 DNA sequence: TGTGCCAGCAGCGCGAGACTAGCGGGGGCCGAGCAGTACTTC. Residues: CASSARLAGAEQYF.

V gene TRBV2 combines with J gene TRBJ2-3; 8 bases map to TRBD2. Germline V gene data show CDR1 as SNHLY and CDR2 as FYNNEI. This CDR3 is 12 amino acids long. Losses at the gene ends were 6 bases for V and 5 bases for J; bases not matched to a gene: 1. The chain's CDR3 is CASRREGDTQYF. CDR3 nucleotides: TGTGCCAGCAGACGGGAGGGAGATACGCAGTATTTT.

The chain employs TRBV5-4 and TRBJ2-7; 8 bases align to TRBD1. Germline V lookup: CDR1 SGHNT, CDR2 YYREEE (reference sequence). V shed 4 bases and J 5 bases; nucleotides not matched to a gene: 11. CDR3 size: 15 residues. The CDR3 region is CASSRMTGVFHEQYF. The CDR3 DNA follows: TGTGCCAGCAGCCGGATGACAGGGGTCTTCCACGAGCAGTACTTC.

The rearrangement joins TRBV7-8 to TRBJ2-5, with 7 bases aligning to TRBD1. The CDR3 is 15 amino acids. J was trimmed by 1 base and V by 7 bases; bases with no gene match: 9. CDR1 and CDR2 (germline): SGHVS, FQNEAQ. CDR3 residues: CASMQRGQSQETQYF. The CDR3 bases are TGTGCCAGCATGCAACGGGGACAGAGCCAAGAGACCCAGTACTTC.

The CDR3 DNA sequence: TGCGCCAGCAGCTTGACAGGGGTGAGGACAGATACGCAGTATTTT. Translated: CASSLTGVRTDTQYF. The rearrangement links TRBV5-1 to TRBJ2-3; 7 positions agree with TRBD1. V was clipped by 1 base and J by 3 bases; unmatched bases: 5. CDR1 is SGHRS, CDR2 YFSETQ, per germline. The CDR3 has 15 amino acids.

The gene calls are TRBV6-1 and TRBJ1-3; TRBD1 matches 7 bases. With V trimmed by 4 bases and J by 4 bases, 10 bases remained unmatched. This CDR3 comprises 16 residues. In germline, CDR1 is MNHNS, CDR2 SASEGT. CDR3 coding DNA: TGTGCCAGCAGTGCCAACGAAGGGGGCGCCGGAAACACCATATATTTT. Protein: CASSANEGGAGNTIYF.

The V call is TRBV10-2, the J call TRBJ1-1; the match to TRBD1 covers 8 bases. Germline CDR1 and CDR2: WSHSY and SAAADI. CDR3 length: 13 amino acids. J was trimmed by 4 bases and V by 6 bases; bases with no gene match: 4. The CDR3 sequence is CASREDRVTEAFF. CDR3 nucleotides: TGCGCCAGCAGGGAGGACAGGGTCACTGAAGCTTTCTTT.

This chain uses TRBV7-2 with TRBJ1-4, with D tentatively TRBD1 (6 bases). The ends were cut back, 5 bases at V and 8 bases at J, with 18 bases in the middle. CDR3 length equals 15 residues. Germline V gene sequence: CDR1 SGHTA, CDR2 FQGNSA. DNA for the CDR3: TGTGCCAGCAGCCGTAACAGGGTGTTAGGCGAAAAACTGTTTTTT. Its protein is CASSRNRVLGEKLFF. The entire variable domain, with the rest obtained from reference TRBV7-2 and TRBJ1-4, is as follows: GAGVSQSPSNKVTEKGKDVELRCDPISGHTALYWYRQSLGQGLEFLIYFQGNSAPDKSGLPSDRFSAERTGGSVSTLTIQRTQQEDSAVYLCASSRNRVLGEKLFFGSGTQLSVL.

V and J are TRBV6-5 and TRBJ1-5, with 9 bases identical to TRBD1. Looked up from germline, CDR1 is MNHEY and CDR2 is SVGAGI. Trimming at V came to 8 bases and at J to 3 bases, leaving 8 bases not matched to a gene. The CDR3 runs to 15 residues. CDR3 coding DNA: TGTGCCAGCGCCACCGGGACAGGGATCAATCAGCCCCAGCATTTT. Residues: CASATGTGINQPQHF.

As DNA, the CDR3 is TGTGCCATCAGTCCGACAGGGGGAAAACTGTTTTTT. Its protein product is CAISPTGGKLFF. The chain links TRBV10-3 to TRBJ1-4, with 9 bases that match TRBD1. Germline V gene sequence: CDR1 ENHRY, CDR2 SYGVKD. The CDR3 is 12 residues long. V shed 5 bases and J 10 bases; nucleotides not matched to a gene: 2.

The chain employs TRBV18 and TRBJ1-1, with D hard to call. Germline loops: CDR1 KGHSH, CDR2 LQKENI. V was pared by 0 bases and J by 1 base, with 18 bases between. The CDR3 spans 18 residues. The CDR3 DNA reads TGTGCCAGCTCACCACCTGGCAGACATGAGACAAGGAACACTGAAGCTTTCTTT. It specifies CASSPPGRHETRNTEAFF.

In DNA form, the CDR3 reads TGCGCCAGCAGCCAAACGGGCGGACAGCCCTCTAACTATGGCTACACCTTC. It is translated as CASSQTGGQPSNYGYTF. The V and J genes are TRBV4-1 and TRBJ1-2; maybe TRBD1 (6 bases). The CDR3 consists of 17 residues. Trimming removed 2 bases from V and 0 bases from J, with 16 bases in between. The germline CDR1 and CDR2 sequences are MGHRA and YSYEKL.

This chain links TRBV7-8 with TRBJ2-2, with 14 bases fitting TRBD2. The trim removed 5 bases at V and 5 bases at J, leaving 4 bases unmatched. Germline V gene data show CDR1 as SGHVS and CDR2 as FQNEAQ. CDR3 length: 16 amino acids. The CDR3 loop is CASSPGTSGRTGELFF. The CDR3 DNA reads TGTGCCAGCAGCCCAGGGACTAGCGGGAGAACCGGGGAGCTGTTTTTT.

The chain employs TRBV20-1 and TRBJ2-7, with D possibly matching TRBD1 (6 bases). The germline V gene encodes CDR1 DFQATT and CDR2 SNEGSKA (reference sequence). The germline V and J ends were trimmed by 5 bases and 3 bases, with 8 bases remaining between them. The CDR3 is 11 amino acids. CDR3 sequence: CSALDSYEQYF. For the CDR3, the DNA is TGCAGTGCTTTGGACAGCTACGAGCAGTACTTC.

The rearrangement links TRBV6-6 to TRBJ2-1; TRBD1 matches at 8 bases. The CDR3 is 14 amino acids. In germline, CDR1 is MNHNY, CDR2 SVGAGI (reference sequence). Unmatched junction bases numbered 8, after V lost 4 bases and J lost 9 bases. The CDR3 DNA is TGTGCCAGCAGTTGGGAACAGGGGGGAAGTGAGCAGTTCTTC. It yields the protein CASSWEQGGSEQFF.

The CDR3 region is CSARRESTQYF. As DNA, the CDR3 is TGCAGTGCACGGCGGGAGTCTACGCAGTATTTT. The chain employs TRBV20-1 and TRBJ2-3; 7 nucleotides match TRBD2. Germline loops: CDR1 DFQATT, CDR2 SNEGSKA (reference sequence). Trimming removed 6 bases from V and 8 bases from J; junction bases left unmatched: 5. This CDR3 comprises 11 residues.

The chain carries TRBV30 and TRBJ1-2, with D perhaps matching TRBD1 (6 bases). CDR3 size: 13 residues. Germline-derived CDR1 and CDR2 are GTSNPN and SVGIG (reference sequence). V was shortened by 3 bases and J by 7 bases, with 15 bases between the two germline ends. In DNA, the CDR3 is TGTGCCTGGAGGACCGACAGGATCCGTGGCTACACCTTC. Translated, it gives CAWRTDRIRGYTF.

For the CDR3, the DNA is TGTGCTAGTGGCTTACCAGACAGGGGGCGATCCGTCCTGACTTTC. Residues: CASGLPDRGRSVLTF. This chain uses TRBV12-5 with TRBJ2-6; 10 nucleotides line up with TRBD1. Germline CDR1 is LGHNT and CDR2 is FRNRAP. The length of the CDR3 is 15 residues. The V segment lost 6 bases and the J segment 12 bases; nucleotides outside the gene matches: 11.